Shown below are 13 T cell receptor beta chains from a single sample sequenced in a study of T cell responses to AZD1222 COVID-19 vaccine. Here immunoSEQ multiplex PCR was the method, and the copy in TCRdb shows in-frame clones only, minus some. Of 250,000 to 300,000 clones listed, almost 95% are singletons. The input for sequencing was peripheral blood, taken 28 days after the second AZD1222 dose. These receptors were taken from an adult who received the AZD1222 COVID-19 vaccine.

This rearrangement joins TRBV6-2 or TRBV6-3 to TRBJ1-5; 7 bases agree with TRBD1. V lost 6 bases, J lost 0 bases, and 8 bases stayed unmatched. The CDR3 is 16 amino acids. Germline lookup yields CDR1 MNHEY and CDR2 SVGEGT. CDR3 sequence reads: CASSRDSSPSNQPQHF. DNA for the CDR3: TGTGCCAGCAGCCGGGACAGTTCACCTAGCAATCAGCCCCAGCATTTT.

The V gene is TRBV3-1 (or the pseudogene TRBV3-2), the J gene TRBJ2-5; D unresolved. The germline V gene encodes CDR1 LGHDT and CDR2 YNNKEL (reference sequence). Trimming pared 4 bases from V and 4 bases from J, leaving 4 bases between. The CDR3 is 11 amino acids. The CDR3 region is CASSRAETQYF. The CDR3 region has the DNA TGTGCCAGCAGCCGGGCAGAGACCCAGTACTTC.

J is TRBJ1-6 and V is TRBV28; TRBD1 matches at 9 bases. The V segment lost 10 bases and the J segment 7 bases; nucleotides outside the gene matches: 11. This CDR3 is 15 amino acids long. Germline CDR1 is MDHEN and CDR2 is SYDVKM. This chain's CDR3 is CANRLPGTGNSPLHF. For the CDR3, the DNA is TGTGCCAACAGGCTCCCCGGGACAGGGAATTCACCCCTCCACTTT.

V gene TRBV7-9 combines with J gene TRBJ1-2, with 7 bases identical to TRBD1. This CDR3 has 13 residues. CDR1 and CDR2 from the germline V gene are SEHNR and FQNEAQ (reference sequence). V shed 1 base and J 7 bases; nucleotides not matched to a gene: 3. Written as DNA, the CDR3 is TGTGCCAGCAGCTTAGGCGCAGGGGGTGGCTACACCTTC. This translates into CASSLGAGGGYTF.

V is TRBV14 and J is TRBJ2-1; maybe TRBD2 (5 bases). CDR1 and CDR2 (germline): SGHDN, FVKESK. Trimming cost V 0 bases and J 2 bases, with 11 bases left between them. The CDR3 length is 16 residues. The CDR3 nucleotides read TGTGCCAGCAGCCAAGACACCCGGAGGACCTACAATGAGCAGTTCTTC. Encoded protein: CASSQDTRRTYNEQFF.

This rearrangement joins TRBV5-6 to TRBJ2-1; D is perhaps TRBD2 (5 bases). With 5 bases removed from V and 8 bases from J, the gap between germline ends came to 11 bases. Germline V lookup: CDR1 SGHDT, CDR2 YYEEEE. The CDR3 spans 12 residues. The DNA of the CDR3 is TGTGCCAGCAGTAGGAGGAAACATGAGCAGTTCTTC. Translated: CASSRRKHEQFF.

The rearrangement uses TRBV18 and TRBJ2-7; 9 bases align to TRBD2. The CDR3 covers 18 residues. The germline V gene has CDR1 KGHSH and CDR2 LQKENI. V gave up 1 base and J gave up 5 bases; unmatched junction bases: 15. The DNA of the CDR3 is TGTGCCAGCTCACCACGAGCGATTAGCGGGAGATCGACTGACGAGCAGTACTTC. It codes for CASSPRAISGRSTDEQYF.

The genes are TRBV28 and TRBJ2-4; TRBD1 is a possible D gene (5 bases). The CDR3 totals 17 residues. Per germline, CDR1 MDHEN and CDR2 SYDVKM. Between the trimmed V and J ends, which lost 5 bases and 3 bases, there was a span of 20 bases. The CDR3 DNA follows: TGTGCCAGCAGTCACGGGCCCAAATGGGGCGGCAAAAACATTCAGTACTTC. Translating it yields CASSHGPKWGGKNIQYF.

The V and J genes are TRBV5-5 and TRBJ2-1, with a weak D call TRBD2 (6 bases). This CDR3 region has 15 residues. V was trimmed by 3 bases and J by 8 bases, leaving 18 bases between them. Germline values: CDR1 SGHKS, CDR2 YYEKEE (reference sequence). This CDR3 reads CASSWEDLPRHEQFF. CDR3 nucleotide sequence: TGTGCCAGCAGCTGGGAGGACCTACCAAGACATGAGCAGTTCTTC. Complete variable domain (other parts from reference TRBV5-5 and TRBJ2-1): DAGVTQSPTHLIKTRGQQVTLRCSPISGHKSVSWYQQVLGQGPQFIFQYYEKEERGRGNFPDRFSARQFPNYSSELNVNALLLGDSALYLCASSWEDLPRHEQFFGPGTRLTVL.

The chain has TRBV28 and TRBJ2-5, with D unclear. This CDR3 region has 14 residues. CDR1 and CDR2 from the germline V gene are MDHEN and SYDVKM. V was clipped by 2 bases and J by 7 bases, with 14 bases between them. The CDR3 protein is CASSLRPPIRTQYF. In nucleotides, the CDR3 is TGTGCCAGCAGTTTAAGGCCCCCGATCAGGACCCAGTACTTC.

V usage is TRBV20-1 and J usage is TRBJ2-1; unclear D gene. This CDR3 is 12 amino acids long. V was clipped by 3 bases and J by 6 bases, with 9 bases between them. Germline assignment: CDR1 DFQATT and CDR2 SNEGSKA (reference sequence). CDR3 residues: CSASRQFNEQFF. As DNA, the CDR3 is TGCAGTGCTAGTCGGCAATTCAATGAGCAGTTCTTC.

This chain uses TRBV9 with TRBJ1-2; perhaps TRBD1 as D (6 bases). Germline CDR1 SGDLS, CDR2 YYNGEE. Trimming pared 4 bases from V and 4 bases from J, leaving 20 bases between. The CDR3 extends over 16 amino acids. The CDR3 is CASSPTGTLSAYGYTF. The DNA for the CDR3 is TGTGCCAGCAGCCCTACTGGGACACTATCCGCCTATGGCTACACCTTC.

V usage is TRBV20-1 and J usage is TRBJ2-4; weak D call: TRBD1 (5 bases). CDR1 is DFQATT, CDR2 SNEGSKA, per germline (reference sequence). The CDR3 runs 14 residues. Trimming removed 3 bases from V and 0 bases from J, with 9 bases in between. CDR3 protein: CSASRGIAKNIQYF. For the CDR3, the DNA is TGCAGTGCTAGTAGGGGTATAGCCAAAAACATTCAGTACTTC.